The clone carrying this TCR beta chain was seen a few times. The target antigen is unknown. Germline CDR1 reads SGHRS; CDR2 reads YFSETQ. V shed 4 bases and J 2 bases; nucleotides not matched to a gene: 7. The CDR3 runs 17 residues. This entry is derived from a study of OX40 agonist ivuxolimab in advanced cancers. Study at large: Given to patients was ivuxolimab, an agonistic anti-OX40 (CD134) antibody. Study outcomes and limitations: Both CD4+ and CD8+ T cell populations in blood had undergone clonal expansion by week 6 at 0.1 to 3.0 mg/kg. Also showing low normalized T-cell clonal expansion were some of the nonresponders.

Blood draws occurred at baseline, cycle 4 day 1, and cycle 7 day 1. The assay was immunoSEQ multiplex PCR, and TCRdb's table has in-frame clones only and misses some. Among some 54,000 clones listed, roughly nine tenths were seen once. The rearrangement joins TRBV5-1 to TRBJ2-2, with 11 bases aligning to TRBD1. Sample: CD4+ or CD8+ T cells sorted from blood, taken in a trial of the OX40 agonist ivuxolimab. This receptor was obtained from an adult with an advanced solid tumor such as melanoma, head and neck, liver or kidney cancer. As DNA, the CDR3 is TGCGCCAGCAGCCCCGGGACAGGGGGGAGAAACACCGGGGAGCTGTTTTTT. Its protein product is CASSPGTGGRNTGELFF.